Shown below are 24 T cell receptor beta chains from a single sample sequenced in a study of T cells in Graves' hyperthyroidism and ophthalmopathy. The investigators amplified TCR beta CDR3 regions from RNA transcripts. Researchers ran a first-round RT-PCR on the TCR CDR3 using the HTBI primer set. TCRdb re-derived calls from the multiplex PCR reads in MiXCR, one entry per CDR3 protein. This table has fewer than 450,000 distinct CDR3 sequences, roughly 15% appearing once. Sequencing input: blood. The receptors originated from a woman aged 60-70 years with Graves' ophthalmopathy.

The table lists this clonotype with many counts. This rearrangement joins TRBV3-1 to TRBJ2-2; TRBD2 matches 8 bases. Trimming cost V 6 bases and J 0 bases; bases outside gene matches: 9. This CDR3 is 17 amino acids long. CDR1 and CDR2 from the germline V gene are LGHDT and YNNKEL (reference sequence). CDR3 residues: CASSLVSGSPNTGELFF. The CDR3 DNA follows: TGTGCCAGCAGTTTAGTCAGCGGGAGCCCGAACACCGGGGAGCTGTTTTTT.

This clonotype has more than one count but fewer than ten. V is TRBV5-1 and J is TRBJ2-7, with 9 positions matching TRBD1. The CDR3 is made up of 17 amino acids. Germline V gene sequence: CDR1 SGHRS, CDR2 YFSETQ. V dropped 4 bases and J dropped 3; count of bases not matched to a gene: 14. CDR3 nucleotides: TGCGCCAGCAGCCCCCGGGGAGGGACAGGGATATTCTACGAGCAGTACTTC. As protein: CASSPRGGTGIFYEQYF.

With respect to this clonotype: Since a much larger clone is just one base distant, this may be a read error. The chain links TRBV30 to TRBJ2-7; no clear D gene. Germline CDR1 and CDR2: GTSNPN and SVGIG (reference sequence). The length of the CDR3 is 13 residues. The CDR3 spells CARSLENPYEQYF. Here the CDR3 DNA reads TGTGCCCGGAGTCTGGAGAATCCCTACGAGCAGTACTTC.

On this clonotype: Given a much more abundant clone one base away, this may be a read error. This chain links TRBV7-2 with TRBJ2-7; TRBD2 matches 15 bases. The CDR3 runs 15 residues. Germline trimming cut 4 bases from V and 6 bases from J; bases unmatched to any gene: 4. Per germline, CDR1 SGHTA and CDR2 FQGNSA. The CDR3 nucleotides read TGTGCCAGCAGCTGGACTAGCGGGAGGGCGGGCGAGCAGTACTTC. Its translation: CASSWTSGRAGEQYF.

This clonotype was seen at least ten times. The rearrangement links TRBV6-5 to TRBJ2-7; 9 bases match TRBD1. Trimming took 1 base from V and 7 from J; bases not matched to a gene: 5. CDR1 and CDR2 (germline): MNHEY, SVGAGI. The CDR3 totals 14 residues. As DNA, the CDR3 is TGTGCCAGCAGTTACTGGGGACAGGGTGCGGAGCAGTACTTC. Its protein is CASSYWGQGAEQYF.

This clonotype was counted a few times. This chain joins TRBV3-1 and TRBJ2-1; maybe TRBD2 (6 bases). V was cut by 0 bases and J by 7 bases, with 13 bases left in between. This CDR3 has 15 amino acids. Germline assignment: CDR1 LGHDT and CDR2 YNNKEL (reference sequence). CDR3 bases: TGTGCCAGCAGCCAAGATTCGGGAGCGCCGAATGAGCAGTTCTTC. This encodes CASSQDSGAPNEQFF.

This clonotype was detected only a few times. The chain couples TRBV6-1 to TRBJ2-7; TRBD2 might be the D (6 bases). Germline CDR1 is MNHNS and CDR2 is SASEGT. Trimming cost V 7 bases and J 6 bases, with 16 bases left between them. The CDR3 sequence is 13 residues long. The CDR3, as DNA: TGTGCCAGCATCTTACGGCGGGAAAGCGAGCAGTACTTC. This encodes CASILRRESEQYF.

This chain links TRBV12-3 or TRBV12-4 with TRBJ1-2, with unresolved D. The CDR3 has 14 residues. Trimming left V 2 bases short and J 4 bases short, with 11 bases between. The CDR3 loop is CASSLRSQGYGYTF. The CDR3 nucleotides read TGTGCCAGCAGTTTAAGGTCGCAAGGCTATGGCTACACCTTC.

A few counts support this clonotype. This chain uses TRBV7-3 with TRBJ1-5, with D possibly being TRBD1 (5 bases). Between the trimmed V and J ends, which lost 0 bases and 6 bases, there was a span of 6 bases. This CDR3 has 13 amino acids. Germline assignment: CDR1 SGHTA and CDR2 FQGTGA. This CDR3 is CASSLTRGQPQHF. The CDR3 nucleotides read TGTGCCAGCAGCTTAACTAGGGGTCAGCCCCAGCATTTT.

This clonotype was detected many times. This sequence joins TRBV3-1 and TRBJ1-5; possible D gene TRBD1, 6 bases. V was pared by 0 bases and J by 6 bases, with 12 bases between. This CDR3 has 15 residues. Germline-derived CDR1 and CDR2 are LGHDT and YNNKEL (reference sequence). This chain's CDR3 is CASSQDWGGGQPQHF. CDR3 DNA sequence: TGTGCCAGCAGCCAAGATTGGGGAGGGGGTCAGCCCCAGCATTTT.

This sequence joins TRBV24-1 and TRBJ2-5; D might be TRBD2 (5 bases). V shed 7 bases and J shed 5 bases, with 16 bases lying between them. The CDR3 totals 14 residues. The germline V gene encodes CDR1 KGHDR and CDR2 SFDVKD. As DNA, the CDR3 is TGTGCCACCAGGGGGAACACGGAGGTGGAGACCCAGTACTTC. It translates to CATRGNTEVETQYF.

This clonotype was picked up a small number of times. The chain carries TRBV6-1 and TRBJ1-5, with a possible D match to TRBD1 (5 bases). Trimming removed 9 bases at V and 2 bases at J, with 11 bases between. CDR1 MNHNS and CDR2 SASEGT come from the germline V gene. This CDR3 is built from 13 residues. For the CDR3, the DNA is TGTGCCAGTACACGGGGGGGCAATCAGCCCCAGCATTTT. Protein sequence: CASTRGGNQPQHF.

This clonotype was observed many times. The V and J genes are TRBV5-1 and TRBJ2-2; D may match TRBD1 or TRBD2 (5 bases each). The germline V gene encodes CDR1 SGHRS and CDR2 YFSETQ. The ends were cut back, 0 bases at V and 6 bases at J, with 9 bases in the middle. This CDR3 contains 14 residues. CDR3 protein: CASSLAGAPGELFF. CDR3 DNA sequence: TGCGCCAGCAGCTTGGCCGGGGCCCCCGGGGAGCTGTTTTTT.

The rearrangement links TRBV27 to TRBJ2-5; 7 bases are a match to TRBD2. CDR1 is MNHEY and CDR2 is SMNVEV in the germline V gene (reference sequence). This CDR3 has 14 amino acids. After removal of 3 bases from V and 4 bases from J, the junction contained 5 bases not matched to a gene. This CDR3 reads CASSFAGERETQYF. The CDR3 region has the DNA TGTGCCAGCAGTTTTGCGGGAGAACGAGAGACCCAGTACTTC.

This clonotype has a handful of counts. The rearrangement uses TRBV4-1 and TRBJ2-7; 8 nucleotides agree with TRBD2. In germline, CDR1 is MGHRA, CDR2 YSYEKL. V lost 0 bases and J lost 0; bases outside the gene matches: 13. CDR3 length: 19 amino acids. CDR3 sequence (DNA): TGCGCCAGCAGCCAAGAAATGGGGTCTAGCGGGCTGAGCTCCTACGAGCAGTACTTC. Translated, it gives CASSQEMGSSGLSSYEQYF.

This clonotype was detected ten times or more. V and J are TRBV12-3 or TRBV12-4 and TRBJ2-1; 16 bases match TRBD2. The length of the CDR3 is 20 residues. The J segment lost 4 bases and the V segment lost 10 bases, leaving 19 bases of the junction unmatched. In DNA, the CDR3 is TGTGCCATCCCAGACCCAGAGACAGGGACTAGCGGGAGGGGTTACAATGAGCAGTTCTTC. Translating gives CAIPDPETGTSGRGYNEQFF.

The chain carries TRBV18 and TRBJ1-1, with 12 nucleotides matching TRBD1. Germline CDR1 and CDR2: KGHSH and LQKENI. CDR3 length: 14 amino acids. V lost 6 bases, J lost 7 bases, and 6 bases stayed unmatched. In DNA form, the CDR3 reads TGTGCCAGCTCCGCGGGACAGGGGGCTCTTGAAGCTTTCTTT. Translating it yields CASSAGQGALEAFF.

This clonotype was seen ten or more times. This chain joins TRBV11-2 and TRBJ2-6, with TRBD1 as a possible D gene (6 bases). V lost 6 bases and J 1 base, leaving 16 bases between the germline ends. Germline CDR1 SGHAT, CDR2 FQNNGV. CDR3 length: 17 amino acids. CDR3 amino acids: CASSPITGKSGANVLTF. The CDR3 DNA sequence: TGTGCCAGCAGTCCGATTACAGGGAAGTCTGGGGCCAACGTCCTGACTTTC.

Points on this clonotype: This likely comes from a read error, as the CDR3 has no conserved phenylalanine or tryptophan at its end. The V and J genes are TRBV7-2 and TRBJ2-5, with 11 positions matching TRBD2. The germline V gene has CDR1 SGHTA and CDR2 FQGNSA. V lost 2 bases to trimming and J lost 2 bases; unmatched junction nucleotides: 4. CDR3 length: 16 amino acids. The CDR3 sequence is CASSLSTSGGQETQYL. The CDR3 region has the DNA TGTGCCAGCAGCTTAAGTACTAGCGGGGGTCAAGAGACCCAGTACCTC.

This clonotype was observed many times. This rearrangement joins TRBV2 to TRBJ2-7; 12 nucleotides align to TRBD2. The CDR3 consists of 16 residues. CDR1 and CDR2 (germline): SNHLY, FYNNEI. Trimming at V came to 8 bases and at J to 6 bases, leaving 14 bases not matched to a gene. CDR3 sequence (DNA): TGTGCCAGCCTAGGACTAGCGGGAAACCCAAACCGCGAGCAGTACTTC. Translated: CASLGLAGNPNREQYF.

The chain is built from TRBV7-9 and TRBJ1-5, with a possible D match to TRBD1 (5 bases). From germline, CDR1 is SEHNR and CDR2 FQNEAQ (reference sequence). CDR3 length equals 16 residues. Trimming cost V 4 bases and J 4 bases, with 17 bases left between them. The CDR3 sequence is CASSWGCLRKNQPQHF. The CDR3 bases are TGTGCCAGCAGCTGGGGGTGCCTCCGAAAAAATCAGCCCCAGCATTTT. Filled out from reference TRBV7-9 and TRBJ1-5, the complete variable domain reads DTGVSQNPRHKITKRGQNVTFRCDPISEHNRLYWYRQTLGQGPEFLTYFQNEAQLEKSRLLSDRFSAERPKGSFSTLEIQRTEQGDSAMYLCASSWGCLRKNQPQHFGDGTRLSIL.

The rearrangement links TRBV7-9 to TRBJ2-4, with 10 bases lining up with TRBD1. CDR3 length: 14 amino acids. V shed 4 bases and J 8 bases; nucleotides not matched to a gene: 5. The germline gives CDR1 SEHNR, CDR2 FQNEAQ (reference sequence). Written as DNA, the CDR3 is TGTGCCAGCAGCTCTAGGACAGGGGGGGACATTCAGTACTTC. Amino acids: CASSSRTGGDIQYF.

With regard to this clonotype: It may be a read error: a sequence one base away is much more abundant. The chain employs TRBV28 and TRBJ1-1, with 8 bases lining up with TRBD1. The CDR3 is 16 residues long. J gave up 3 bases and V 7 bases, and 13 bases lay outside the gene matches. Germline V lookup: CDR1 MDHEN, CDR2 SYDVKM. CDR3 sequence: CASISSVDRGDTEAFF. The CDR3 nucleotides read TGTGCCAGCATCAGCTCGGTCGACAGGGGAGACACTGAAGCTTTCTTT.

The gene calls are TRBV12-3 or TRBV12-4 and TRBJ1-1; TRBD1 matches 11 bases. V was pared by 3 bases and J by 6 bases, with 6 bases of the junction left unmatched. CDR3 length equals 15 residues. The CDR3 DNA reads TGTGCCAGCAGTTTTTGGGACAGGGGGTCCGCTGAAGCTTTCTTT. Protein product: CASSFWDRGSAEAFF.